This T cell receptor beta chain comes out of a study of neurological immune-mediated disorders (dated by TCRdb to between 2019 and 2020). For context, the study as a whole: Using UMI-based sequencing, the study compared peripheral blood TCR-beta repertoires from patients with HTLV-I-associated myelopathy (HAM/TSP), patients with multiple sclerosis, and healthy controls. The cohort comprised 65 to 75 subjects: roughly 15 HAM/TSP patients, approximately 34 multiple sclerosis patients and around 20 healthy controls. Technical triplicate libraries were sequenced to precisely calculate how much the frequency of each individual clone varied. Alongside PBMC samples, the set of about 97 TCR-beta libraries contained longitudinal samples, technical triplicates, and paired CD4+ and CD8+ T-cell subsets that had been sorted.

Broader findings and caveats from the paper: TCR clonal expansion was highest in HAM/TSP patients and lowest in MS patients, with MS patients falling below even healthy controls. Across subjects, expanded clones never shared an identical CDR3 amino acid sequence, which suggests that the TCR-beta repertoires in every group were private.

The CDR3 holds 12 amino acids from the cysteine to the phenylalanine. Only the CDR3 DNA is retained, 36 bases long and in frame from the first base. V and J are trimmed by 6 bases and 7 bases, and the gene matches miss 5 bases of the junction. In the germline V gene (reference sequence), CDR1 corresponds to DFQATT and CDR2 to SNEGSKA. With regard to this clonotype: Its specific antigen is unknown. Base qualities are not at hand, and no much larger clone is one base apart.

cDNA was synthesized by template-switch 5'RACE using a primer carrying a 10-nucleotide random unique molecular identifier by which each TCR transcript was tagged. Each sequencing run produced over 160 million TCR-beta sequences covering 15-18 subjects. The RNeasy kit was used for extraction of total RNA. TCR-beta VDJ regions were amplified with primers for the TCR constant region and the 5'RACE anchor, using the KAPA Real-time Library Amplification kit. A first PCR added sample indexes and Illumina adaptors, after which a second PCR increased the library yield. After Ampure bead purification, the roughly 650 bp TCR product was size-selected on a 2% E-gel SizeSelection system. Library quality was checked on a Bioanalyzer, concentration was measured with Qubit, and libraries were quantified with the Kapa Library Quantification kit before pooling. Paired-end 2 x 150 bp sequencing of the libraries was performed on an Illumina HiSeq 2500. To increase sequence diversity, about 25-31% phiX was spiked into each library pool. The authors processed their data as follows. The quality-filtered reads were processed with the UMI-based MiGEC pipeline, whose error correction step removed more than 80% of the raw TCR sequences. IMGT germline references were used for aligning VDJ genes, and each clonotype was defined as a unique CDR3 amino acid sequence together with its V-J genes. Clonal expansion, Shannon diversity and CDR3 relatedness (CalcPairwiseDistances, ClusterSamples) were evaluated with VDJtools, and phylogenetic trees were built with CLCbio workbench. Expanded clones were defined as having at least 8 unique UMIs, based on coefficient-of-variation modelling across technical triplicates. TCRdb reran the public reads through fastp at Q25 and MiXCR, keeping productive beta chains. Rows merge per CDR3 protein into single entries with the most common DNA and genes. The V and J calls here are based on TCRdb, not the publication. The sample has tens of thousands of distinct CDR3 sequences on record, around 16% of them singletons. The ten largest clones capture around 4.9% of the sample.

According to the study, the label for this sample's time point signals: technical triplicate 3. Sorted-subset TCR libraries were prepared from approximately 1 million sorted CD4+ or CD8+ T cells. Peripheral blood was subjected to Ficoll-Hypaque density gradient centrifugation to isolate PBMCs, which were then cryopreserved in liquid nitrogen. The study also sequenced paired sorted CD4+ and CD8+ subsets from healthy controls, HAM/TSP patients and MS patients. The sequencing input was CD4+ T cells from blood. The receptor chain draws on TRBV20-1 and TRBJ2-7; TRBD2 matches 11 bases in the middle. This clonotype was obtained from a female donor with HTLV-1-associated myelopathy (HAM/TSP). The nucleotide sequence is TGCAGTGCCCGTAGCGGGAGGGAAGAGCAGTACTTC. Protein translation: CSARSGREEQYF.